A selection of T cell receptor beta chains follows, all from one sample in a study of blood T cells in healthy people across ages. TCRdb analysed the 5' RACE reads with MiXCR anew, one entry per CDR3 protein. The sample holds more than 800,000 distinct CDR3 sequences; less than 35% are singletons and the top ten take approximately 15%. Sequenced input: blood. The receptors here all came from a woman of 80 years or more in good health. Each CDR3 is given with its conserved first and last residue. Fields, in order: J gene, V gene, D gene, clone size, CDR3 protein, CDR3 DNA. D genes are given only for firm matches. Some rows mark clone size as missing; the rest say once, few, many or name a class of expanded clone.

>TRBJ2-5|TRBV6-2/TRBV6-3|-|many
CASSYVGAPQETQYF
TGTGCCAGCAGTTACGTCGGGGCACCGCAAGAGACCCAGTACTTC
>TRBJ2-1|TRBV11-2|TRBD2|-
CASSPQRGPSYNERFF
TGTGCCAGCAGCCCTCAGCGGGGACCGTCCTACAATGAGCGGTTCTTC
>TRBJ2-1|TRBV11-3|TRBD2|-
CASRPPGLALGVEQFF
TGTGCCAGCAGACCCCCGGGACTAGCATTAGGGGTTGAGCAGTTCTTC
>TRBJ2-3|TRBV7-9|TRBD1|many
CASSQWTGRTDTQYF
TGTGCCAGCAGCCAGTGGACAGGGAGGACAGATACGCAGTATTTT
>TRBJ2-3|TRBV7-2|-|-
CASSSKSQGNGQYF
TGTGCCAGCAGCTCAAAATCACAGGGAAATGGACAGTATTTT
>TRBJ2-3|TRBV12-3/TRBV12-4|-|-
CASSLQGSVSTDTQYF
TGTGCCAGCAGCTTACAGGGATCAGTCAGCACAGATACGCAGTATTTT
>TRBJ1-5|TRBV12-3/TRBV12-4|-|-
CASSLRVGAVAYSNQPQHF
TGTGCCAGCAGTTTACGTGTCGGGGCAGTCGCGTATAGCAATCAGCCCCAGCATTTT
>TRBJ2-7|TRBV6-5|TRBD2|-
CVSRVAGGDEQYF
TGTGTCAGCAGGGTAGCGGGGGGCGACGAGCAGTACTTC
>TRBJ2-3|TRBV7-9|-|many
CASSLEQGRDTQYF
TGTGCCAGCAGCTTAGAACAGGGAAGGGATACGCAGTATTTT
>TRBJ1-2|TRBV6-1|-|few
CASSEGGPNCGYTF
TGTGCCAGCAGTGAAGGGGGACCTAACTGTGGCTACACCTTC
>TRBJ2-3|TRBV28|TRBD2|-
CAGSSGGGTDTQYF
TGTGCCGGCAGTAGCGGGGGGGGTACAGATACGCAGTATTTT
>TRBJ2-7|TRBV6-2/TRBV6-3|TRBD2|-
CASSRSGIYNEQYF
TGTGCCAGCAGTCGTAGCGGGATCTACAATGAGCAGTACTTC
>TRBJ2-3|TRBV20-1|-|few
CSAKSRAVSTDTQYF
TGCAGTGCTAAGTCTCGAGCGGTTAGCACAGATACGCAGTATTTT
>TRBJ2-5|TRBV20-1|-|-
CSASRAETQYF
TGCAGTGCTAGCAGGGCTGAGACCCAGTACTTC
>TRBJ2-1|TRBV7-2|TRBD2|many
CASSSTRGSSYNEQFF
TGTGCCAGCAGCTCAACGCGGGGGAGCTCCTACAATGAGCAGTTCTTC
>TRBJ1-3|TRBV12-3/TRBV12-4|-|-
CASSGQGLSSGNTIYF
TGTGCCAGCAGTGGTCAGGGACTGTCCTCTGGAAACACCATATATTTT
>TRBJ1-6|TRBV27|-|few
CASSSPQGYSPLHF
TGTGCCAGCAGTTCCCCGCAGGGGTATTCACCCCTCCACTTT
>TRBJ2-7|TRBV6-6|TRBD1|many
CASSGQGAWEQYF
TGTGCCAGCTCTGGGCAGGGGGCATGGGAGCAGTACTTC
>TRBJ2-1|TRBV6-2/TRBV6-3|-|few
CASLWYNGQFF
TGTGCCAGCCTATGGTACAATGGGCAGTTCTTC
>TRBJ1-3|TRBV9|-|-
CASSARPGPGNTIYF
TGTGCCAGCAGCGCCAGACCAGGGCCCGGAAACACCATATATTTT
>TRBJ2-5|TRBV7-9|TRBD1|-
CASSIQGSRQETQYF
TGTGCCAGCAGCATACAGGGGAGTCGCCAAGAGACCCAGTACTTC
>TRBJ2-7|TRBV7-2|-|many
CASSLVRESHEQYF
TGTGCCAGCAGCTTAGTTAGGGAATCTCACGAGCAGTACTTC
>TRBJ2-1|TRBV20-1|TRBD2|many
CSARDRLAGGLKEQFF
TGCAGTGCTAGAGATCGGCTAGCGGGGGGGCTTAAGGAGCAGTTCTTC
>TRBJ2-7|TRBV20-1|-|-
CRATPRGYEQYF
TGCAGGGCCACCCCCAGAGGCTACGAGCAGTACTTC
>TRBJ1-5|TRBV6-2/TRBV6-3|-|few
CASVEAGAGQPQHF
TGCGCCAGCGTCGAGGCGGGGGCGGGTCAGCCCCAGCATTTT
>TRBJ1-1|TRBV6-5|-|many
CASRMTLNTEAFF
TGTGCCAGCAGAATGACGCTGAACACTGAAGCTTTCTTT
>TRBJ2-3|TRBV6-6|TRBD2|many
CASRRSGGSTDTQYF
TGTGCCAGCAGACGTAGCGGGGGTAGCACAGATACGCAGTATTTT
>TRBJ2-1|TRBV20-1|TRBD1|once
CSARYPGTGHEQFF
TGCAGTGCTAGATACCCTGGGACAGGGCACGAGCAGTTCTTC
>TRBJ2-3|TRBV7-9|-|-
CASSAHGTGASDTQYF
TGTGCCAGCAGCGCCCACGGGACGGGGGCCAGCGATACGCAGTATTTT
>TRBJ1-1|TRBV29-1|-|many
CSVERNTEAFF
TGCAGCGTTGAAAGGAACACTGAAGCTTTCTTT
>TRBJ2-2|TRBV7-2|TRBD1|-
CASSEQGTTGERFF
TGTGCCAGCAGCGAACAGGGGACCACCGGGGAGCGGTTTTTT
>TRBJ2-3|TRBV24-1|TRBD2|-
CATSLAGASNTDTQYF
TGTGCCACCAGTCTAGCGGGGGCTTCTAACACAGATACGCAGTATTTT
>TRBJ2-1|TRBV7-2|TRBD1|many
CASSQGQGAYNEQFF
TGTGCCAGCAGCCAGGGACAGGGGGCGTATAATGAGCAGTTCTTC
>TRBJ1-4|TRBV10-3|-|-
CAISSGTTNEKLFF
TGTGCCATCAGCTCCGGGACAACTAATGAAAAACTGTTTTTT
>TRBJ2-3|TRBV19|TRBD1|few
CASSGPGTGKRDTQYF
TGTGCCAGTAGTGGTCCCGGGACAGGGAAGAGAGATACGCAGTATTTT
>TRBJ1-1|TRBV3-1|-|few
CANSAGGQLQAFF
TGTGCCAACAGCGCCGGGGGGCAGCTCCAAGCTTTCTTT
>TRBJ1-2|TRBV12-3/TRBV12-4|-|once
CASNEHGGVNYGYTF
TGTGCCAGCAACGAGCATGGGGGAGTCAACTATGGCTACACCTTC
>TRBJ2-1|TRBV20-1|TRBD2|-
CSANPIVAGGLGNEQFF
TGCAGTGCTAACCCGATCGTGGCGGGGGGGTTAGGTAATGAGCAGTTCTTC
>TRBJ1-5|TRBV3-1|TRBD1|once
CASSQEWTGGTPQHF
TGTGCCAGCAGCCAAGAATGGACAGGGGGAACCCCCCAGCATTTT
>TRBJ2-5|TRBV11-2|-|-
CASSLVVGGGETQYF
TGTGCCAGCAGCTTAGTCGTGGGAGGGGGGGAGACCCAGTACTTC
>TRBJ2-7|TRBV15|-|many
CATSRDWGSEQYF
TGTGCCACCAGCAGAGATTGGGGGTCCGAGCAGTACTTC
>TRBJ1-2|TRBV13|-|-
CASTMGQGDYGYTF
TGTGCCAGCACCATGGGGCAGGGTGACTATGGCTACACCTTC
>TRBJ2-3|TRBV12-3/TRBV12-4|-|-
CASSAQGVRADTQYF
TGTGCCAGCAGTGCACAGGGAGTGCGGGCAGATACGCAGTATTTT
>TRBJ2-4|TRBV6-6|-|-
CASSKTVDKNIQYF
TGTGCCAGCAGCAAGACAGTGGACAAAAACATTCAGTACTTC
>TRBJ1-2|TRBV12-3/TRBV12-4|TRBD1|many
CASSDWDRGPSNYGYTF
TGTGCCAGCAGCGACTGGGACAGGGGCCCATCTAACTATGGCTACACCTTC
>TRBJ2-3|TRBV5-5|-|many
CASSFPYMGSGNTDTQYF
TGTGCCAGCAGCTTCCCATACATGGGTTCGGGAAACACAGATACGCAGTATTTT
>TRBJ1-1|TRBV20-1|TRBD1|-
CSTSTGVANTEAFF
TGCAGTACGTCGACAGGGGTAGCGAACACTGAAGCTTTCTTT
>TRBJ1-5|TRBV7-2|-|-
CASSIQGIISNQPQHF
TGTGCCAGCAGCATACAGGGAATTATAAGCAATCAGCCCCAGCATTTT
>TRBJ1-2|TRBV2|TRBD1|-
CASSELTGRYGYTF
TGTGCCAGCAGTGAGTTGACAGGGCGGTATGGCTACACCTTC
>TRBJ1-6|TRBV20-1|-|many
CSASPTALIAPLHF
TGCAGTGCTAGTCCCACAGCACTTATTGCGCCCCTCCACTTT
>TRBJ2-7|TRBV20-1|TRBD1|few
CSAIPGQGTWKAQYF
TGCAGTGCTATTCCGGGACAGGGGACGTGGAAGGCCCAGTACTTC
>TRBJ2-3|TRBV5-1|TRBD2|-
CASSLRGLALDTQYF
TGCGCCAGCAGCTTGAGGGGACTAGCATTAGATACGCAGTATTTT
>TRBJ2-1|TRBV7-2|-|-
CASRSWAGQFF
TGTGCCAGCAGGTCGTGGGCAGGGCAGTTCTTC
>TRBJ1-4|TRBV6-1|-|-
CASSQLMGTPNEKLFF
TGTGCCAGCAGTCAGTTGATGGGGACACCCAATGAAAAACTGTTTTTT
>TRBJ2-1|TRBV20-1|TRBD1|many
CSAKDRASYNEQFF
TGCAGTGCTAAGGACAGGGCATCTTACAATGAGCAGTTCTTC
>TRBJ2-5|TRBV5-5|TRBD1|many
CASRRQGGGETQYF
TGTGCCAGCAGGAGACAGGGTGGGGGAGAGACCCAGTACTTC
>TRBJ1-6|TRBV4-3|TRBD1|many
CASSRTTGTGSSPLHF
TGCGCCAGCAGCCGGACGACCGGGACAGGGAGTTCACCCCTCCACTTT
>TRBJ1-2|TRBV29-1|-|few
CSVGSFGYTF
TGCAGCGTTGGTTCTTTTGGCTACACCTTC
>TRBJ2-2|TRBV6-5|-|few
CASSYRVTGELFF
TGTGCCAGCAGTTACAGGGTCACCGGGGAGCTGTTTTTT
>TRBJ2-1|TRBV7-9|TRBD2|-
CASSYSGGSSYEQFF
TGTGCCAGCAGTTATAGCGGGGGAAGCTCCTACGAGCAGTTCTTC